The next 23 T cell receptor beta chains were all read from a single sample in a study of CD8+ T cells in alopecia areata. Reverse transcribed after extraction, RNA yielded cDNA as the sequencing template. Libraries were prepared by immunoSEQ multiplex PCR; TCRdb keeps only in-frame clonotypes and omits some of them. The sample lists about 150,000 clones, more than 45% seen once, with 15% to 20% in the top ten. This material consisted of CD8+ T cells sorted from blood, taken at week 0. The receptor set was obtained from a human donor with alopecia areata.

V and J are TRBV11-2 and TRBJ2-7; no clear D gene. The CDR3 totals 15 residues. Germline-derived CDR1 and CDR2 are SGHAT and FQNNGV. The V gene lost 0 bases and the J gene lost 0 bases, with 9 bases spanning the gap. DNA for the CDR3: TGTGCCAGCAGCTTAGAAATAGACCGCTCCTACGAGCAGTACTTC. Translation: CASSLEIDRSYEQYF.

This clone has only a few counts. The chain links TRBV29-1 to TRBJ2-7; D remains ambiguous. The V and J ends lost 0 bases and 3 bases respectively, with 3 bases between them. CDR1 is SQVTM, CDR2 ANQGSEA, per germline. The CDR3 is made up of 11 amino acids. The CDR3 loop is CSVEEDYEQYF. CDR3 nucleotides: TGCAGCGTTGAAGAGGACTACGAGCAGTACTTC.

The rearrangement uses TRBV7-2 and TRBJ2-1, with 11 bases that match TRBD2. The CDR3 is 15 amino acids. Trimming removed 5 bases from V and 5 bases from J; junction bases left unmatched: 5. The germline gives CDR1 SGHTA, CDR2 FQGNSA. CDR3 nucleotides: TGTGCCAGCAGCGTACCTAGCGGGGGGAACAATGAGCAGTTCTTC. This gives the protein CASSVPSGGNNEQFF.

The chain combines TRBV5-1 with TRBJ2-2; the D gene is possibly TRBD1 (6 bases). V was trimmed by 4 bases and J by 6 bases, leaving 13 bases between them. The length of the CDR3 is 14 residues. The germline gives CDR1 SGHRS, CDR2 YFSETQ. The CDR3 DNA sequence: TGCGCCAGCAGCGATGACACAGGGTCCGGGGAGCTGTTTTTT. Translating it yields CASSDDTGSGELFF.

This chain links TRBV29-1 with TRBJ1-1; 8 bases map to TRBD1. The trim removed 0 bases at V and 5 bases at J, leaving 5 bases unmatched. The CDR3 has 14 residues. CDR1 and CDR2 (germline): SQVTM, ANQGSEA. Written as DNA, the CDR3 is TGCAGCGTTGAAGAGGGCAGGGGGCGAACTGAAGCTTTCTTT. Its protein product is CSVEEGRGRTEAFF.

This clone has just a few counts. V and J are TRBV7-9 and TRBJ1-2; 8 positions match TRBD1. CDR1 and CDR2 from the germline V gene are SEHNR and FQNEAQ (reference sequence). The CDR3 spans 13 residues. The J segment lost 8 bases and the V segment lost 5 bases, leaving 7 bases of the junction unmatched. CDR3 loop: CASSIPGGEGYTF. The CDR3 nucleotides read TGTGCCAGCAGCATCCCAGGGGGCGAAGGCTACACCTTC.

This sequence joins TRBV25-1 and TRBJ1-1; no firm D call. The germline CDR1 and CDR2 sequences are MGHDK and SYGVNS. The CDR3 spans 14 residues. The V end was cut by 1 base, the J end by 5 bases, with 11 bases between. The CDR3 loop is CASSESTDWTEAFF. The CDR3 DNA sequence: TGTGCCAGCAGTGAATCGACGGACTGGACTGAAGCTTTCTTT.

The rearrangement uses TRBV15 and TRBJ2-2; unclear D gene. CDR3 size: 14 residues. V was clipped by 1 base and J by 6 bases, with 9 bases between them. From germline, CDR1 is LNHNV and CDR2 YYDKDF (reference sequence). CDR3 sequence (DNA): TGTGCCACCAGCAGAGTTCAGGCGTCCGGGGAGCTGTTTTTT. This translates into CATSRVQASGELFF.

The rearrangement joins TRBV27 to TRBJ2-1; D is ambiguous. CDR3 length: 15 residues. Trimming shortened V by 2 bases and J by 0 bases, and 8 bases separated the two germline ends. Germline V gene lookup returns CDR1 MNHEY and CDR2 SMNVEV (reference sequence). The CDR3 coding sequence is TGTGCCAGCAGTTTACTGACCAGCTCCTACAATGAGCAGTTCTTC. Amino acid sequence: CASSLLTSSYNEQFF.

The gene calls are TRBV9 and TRBJ2-1, with D maybe TRBD2 (5 bases). Germline-derived CDR1 and CDR2 are SGDLS and YYNGEE. The V end lost 3 bases, the J end lost 0 bases, and 7 bases lay between the germline ends. This CDR3 spans 14 amino acids. CDR3 protein: CASSAEGSYNEQFF. The CDR3 bases are TGTGCCAGCAGCGCAGAGGGCTCCTACAATGAGCAGTTCTTC.

The chain is built from TRBV29-1 and TRBJ1-2; weak D call: TRBD1 (6 bases). CDR3 length: 13 amino acids. Trimming took off 5 bases at V and 4 bases at J, with 14 bases between the two ends. Germline V lookup: CDR1 SQVTM, CDR2 ANQGSEA. CDR3 in amino acids: CSVKGQGSYGYTF. In DNA form, the CDR3 reads TGCAGCGTTAAAGGGCAGGGGAGCTATGGCTACACCTTC.

The chain links TRBV2 to TRBJ2-7, with a tentative D call TRBD2 (5 bases). This CDR3 comprises 11 residues. Trimming cost V 10 bases and J 4 bases, with 11 bases left between them. Per the germline V gene, CDR1 is SNHLY and CDR2 is FYNNEI. As DNA, the CDR3 is TGTGCCACCTCCCCGGGGTACGAGCAGTACTTC. Amino acids: CATSPGYEQYF.

The gene calls are TRBV2 and TRBJ1-5, with 7 bases that match TRBD1. The CDR3 has 14 residues. Germline V CDR1 and CDR2: SNHLY, FYNNEI. Germline trimming cut 3 bases from V and 5 bases from J; bases unmatched to any gene: 4. CDR3 in amino acids: CASSDGQAHQPQHF. The CDR3 DNA reads as TGTGCCAGCAGTGACGGACAGGCCCATCAGCCCCAGCATTTT.

The gene calls are TRBV29-1 and TRBJ2-3; D is ambiguous. V lost 5 bases, J lost 2 bases, and 8 bases lay in between. Germline lookup yields CDR1 SQVTM and CDR2 ANQGSEA. The CDR3 runs to 12 residues. CDR3 DNA: TGCAGCGTTCCCAGCATCACAGATACGCAGTATTTT. It encodes CSVPSITDTQYF.

The V call is TRBV7-8, the J call TRBJ1-6, with 7 nucleotides matching TRBD1. Germline assignment: CDR1 SGHVS and CDR2 FQNEAQ. Trimming cost V 6 bases and J 4 bases; bases outside gene matches: 3. This CDR3 has 14 amino acids. DNA for the CDR3: TGTGCCAGCAGAACAGGGGATTATAATTCACCCCTCCACTTT. Translating gives CASRTGDYNSPLHF.

The chain uses TRBV4-3 and TRBJ2-7, with TRBD1 identical over 7 bases. The CDR3 extends over 14 amino acids. The junction had 3 bases not matched to a gene; V was cut back by 2 bases and J by 2 bases. Germline V gives CDR1 LGHNA, CDR2 YSLEER. CDR3 protein: CASSQHQGAYEQYF. The DNA of the CDR3 is TGCGCCAGCAGCCAACATCAGGGGGCCTACGAGCAGTACTTC.

The CDR3 DNA sequence: TGTGCCAGCAGCGCTGAGGGAGGTCGATCCTACGAGCAGTACTTC. This translates into CASSAEGGRSYEQYF. The chain has TRBV9 and TRBJ2-7; D is perhaps TRBD2 (6 bases). The CDR3 has 15 residues. Germline V CDR1 and CDR2: SGDLS, YYNGEE. Trimming took 3 bases from V and 1 from J, leaving 14 bases between them. The variable domain in full, completed from reference TRBV9 and TRBJ2-7, reads DSGVTQTPKHLITATGQRVTLRCSPRSGDLSVYWYQQSLDQGLQFLIQYYNGEERAKGNILERFSAQQFPDLHSELNLSSLELGDSALYFCASSAEGGRSYEQYFGPGTRLTVT.

The CDR3, as DNA: TGTGCCTGCAACCATCGTTTCTTT. As protein: CACNHRFF. J is TRBJ1-1 and V is TRBV30; D gene unclear. V lost 6 bases to trimming and J lost 13 bases, with 9 bases between them. The CDR3 covers 8 residues. Per the germline V gene, CDR1 is GTSNPN and CDR2 is SVGIG (reference sequence).

The V and J genes are TRBV30 and TRBJ2-2, with 7 nucleotides matching TRBD1. The CDR3 contains 14 residues. V trimming: 6 bases; J trimming: 6 bases; junction bases outside the gene matches: 10. CDR1 is GTSNPN and CDR2 is SVGIG in the germline V gene (reference sequence). The CDR3: CACDNTGVAGELFF. CDR3 nucleotides: TGTGCCTGTGATAATACAGGGGTCGCCGGGGAGCTGTTTTTT.

The table lists this clone with a count of one. One end of the junction does not line up with germline, which may come from a read error. V usage is TRBV6-5 and J usage is TRBJ2-7, with 7 bases fitting TRBD1. The CDR3 runs to 12 residues. Germline-derived CDR1 and CDR2 are MNHEY and SVGAGI. CDR3 amino acids: CASRSEGGLYAF. Here the CDR3 DNA reads TGTGCCAGCAGAAGCGAAGGGGGCCTATACGCATTC.

The gene calls are TRBV5-1 and TRBJ1-1; D is possibly TRBD1 (6 bases). Germline V gene lookup returns CDR1 SGHRS and CDR2 YFSETQ. The CDR3 loop spans 15 amino acids. V lost 0 bases and J 5 bases, leaving 14 bases between the germline ends. In nucleotides, the CDR3 is TGCGCCAGCAGCTTGGCTGCGGGGGGCGCAACTGAAGCTTTCTTT. It is translated as CASSLAAGGATEAFF.

This chain connects TRBV5-1 to TRBJ2-7, with a weak D call TRBD2 (5 bases). Trimming took 0 bases from V and 3 from J, leaving 13 bases between them. The length of the CDR3 is 15 residues. Germline V gene sequence: CDR1 SGHRS, CDR2 YFSETQ. CDR3 sequence (DNA): TGCGCCAGCAGCTTGGATCGTTTGAGCGGCTACGAGCAGTACTTC. Its translation is CASSLDRLSGYEQYF.

The chain uses TRBV15 and TRBJ2-7; D gene uncertain. The CDR3 length is 14 residues. V shed 0 bases and J shed 3 bases, with 9 bases lying between them. Germline loops: CDR1 LNHNV, CDR2 YYDKDF (reference sequence). In nucleotides, the CDR3 is TGTGCCACCAGCAGAGATGAACAGATCTACGAGCAGTACTTC. Translating it yields CATSRDEQIYEQYF.